One sample yielded the 24 T cell receptor beta chains listed below, sequenced in a study of shared clonotypes between healthy human individuals. Clones were read by immunoSEQ multiplex PCR, and TCRdb kept only the in-frame ones, dropping some. Of around 700,000 clones in the sample, around 72% were seen once. What was sequenced was memory CD4+ T cells sorted from blood. Specified subset: CD45RA-negative fraction. The origin of the receptors is a woman younger than 45 in good health.

The chain employs TRBV6-5 and TRBJ1-5, with D perhaps matching TRBD1 (6 bases). Germline CDR1 reads MNHEY; CDR2 reads SVGAGI. V lost 5 bases and J 3 bases, leaving 14 bases between the germline ends. This CDR3 has 15 amino acids. The CDR3 DNA sequence: TGTGCCAGCAGTGTGACAGGAGATCTCAATCAGCCCCAGCATTTT. Translation gives CASSVTGDLNQPQHF.

The count of this clone is one. V usage is TRBV2 and J usage is TRBJ1-4; D is uncertain. This CDR3 contains 13 residues. CDR1 is SNHLY and CDR2 is FYNNEI in the germline V gene. The V end was cut by 0 bases, the J end by 8 bases, with 7 bases between. The CDR3 nucleotides are TGTGCCAGCAGTGAAGCCCCGTTGGAAAAACTGTTTTTT. Translated: CASSEAPLEKLFF.

A word on this clone: A far larger clone is just one base off, so this is likely a read error. The V and J genes are TRBV27 and TRBJ1-4; D may be TRBD1 (6 bases). Trimming stripped 8 bases from V and 8 bases from J, with 12 bases between. CDR1 and CDR2 (germline): MNHEY, SMNVEV (reference sequence). This CDR3 is built from 12 residues. CDR3 sequence (DNA): TGTGCCAGCTTCCCGGACAGCGAAAAACTGTTTTTT. It codes for CASFPDSEKLFF. The full variable domain, with the rest looked up from reference TRBV27 and TRBJ1-4, is EAQVTQNPRYLITVTGKKLTVTCSQNMNHEYMSWYRQDPGLGLRQIYYSMNVEVTDKGDVPEGYKVSRKEKRNFPLILESPSPNQTSLYFCASFPDSEKLFFGSGTQLSVL.

This chain joins TRBV7-9 and TRBJ2-5; 9 bases fit TRBD2. V dropped 2 bases and J dropped 5; count of bases not matched to a gene: 3. The CDR3 length is 14 residues. Germline V gives CDR1 SEHNR, CDR2 FQNEAQ (reference sequence). CDR3 sequence: CASSLLAGRETQYF. In DNA form, the CDR3 reads TGTGCCAGCAGCTTACTAGCGGGAAGGGAGACCCAGTACTTC.

This chain links TRBV19 with TRBJ2-1; possible D gene TRBD1, 6 bases. The V end lost 3 bases, the J end lost 8 bases, and 11 bases lay between the germline ends. The CDR3 spans 13 residues. CDR1 and CDR2 from the germline V gene are LNHDA and SQIVND (reference sequence). CDR3 loop: CASSIRQGYEQFF. The CDR3 DNA follows: TGTGCCAGTAGTATTCGGCAGGGGTATGAGCAGTTCTTC. Based on the CDR3 plus reference TRBV19 and TRBJ2-1, the full variable domain is DGGITQSPKYLFRKEGQNVTLSCEQNLNHDAMYWYRQDPGQGLRLIYYSQIVNDFQKGDIAEGYSVSREKKESFPLTVTSAQKNPTAFYLCASSIRQGYEQFFGPGTRLTVL.

This chain uses TRBV7-2 with TRBJ1-5, with a tentative D call TRBD1 (5 bases). The CDR3 extends over 15 amino acids. Germline V CDR1 and CDR2: SGHTA, FQGNSA. V lost 6 bases and J lost 4, with 16 bases in between. The CDR3 bases are TGTGCCAGCAGTCCCGGGCAGGGACTAAATCAGCCCCAGCATTTT. Its translation: CASSPGQGLNQPQHF. The whole variable domain, remainder taken from reference TRBV7-2 and TRBJ1-5, is GAGVSQSPSNKVTEKGKDVELRCDPISGHTALYWYRQSLGQGLEFLIYFQGNSAPDKSGLPSDRFSAERTGGSVSTLTIQRTQQEDSAVYLCASSPGQGLNQPQHFGDGTRLSIL.

The CDR3 reads CASSQDAGLTYNEQFF. The CDR3 DNA reads as TGTGCCAGCAGCCAAGATGCGGGATTAACCTACAATGAGCAGTTCTTC. The chain employs TRBV4-2 and TRBJ2-1; possibly TRBD2 for D (6 bases). CDR1 and CDR2 (germline): LGHNA, YNFKEQ. V dropped 0 bases and J dropped 2 bases, with 11 bases sitting between them. The CDR3 covers 16 residues.

V and J are TRBV5-1 and TRBJ1-3; D is unclear. This CDR3 is 14 amino acids long. From germline, CDR1 is SGHRS and CDR2 YFSETQ. The V end was cut by 1 base, the J end by 1 base, with 6 bases between. CDR3 protein: CASSLLASGNTIYF. CDR3 nucleotide sequence: TGCGCCAGCAGCTTGCTCGCGTCTGGAAACACCATATATTTT.

The chain couples TRBV6-1 to TRBJ2-3; possible D gene TRBD1, 6 bases. Deletions cut 5 bases from V and 5 bases from J, with 14 bases between. This CDR3 has 14 amino acids. Germline CDR1 is MNHNS and CDR2 is SASEGT. In DNA form, the CDR3 reads TGTGCCAGCAGTACCCAGGGGCCCCAAGATACGCAGTATTTT. This encodes CASSTQGPQDTQYF.

This clone has more than one count but fewer than ten. V is TRBV6-4 and J is TRBJ2-2; the match to TRBD2 covers 11 bases. In germline, CDR1 is MRHNA, CDR2 SNTAGT. The CDR3 is made up of 15 amino acids. The V segment lost 8 bases and the J segment 1 base; nucleotides outside the gene matches: 3. The CDR3 DNA sequence: TGTGCCAGCGGAACTAGCGGGGGGAACACCGGGGAGCTGTTTTTT. Translated, it gives CASGTSGGNTGELFF.

V usage is TRBV7-2 and J usage is TRBJ1-3, with a weak D call TRBD1 (6 bases). This CDR3 spans 16 amino acids. CDR1 is SGHTA, CDR2 FQGNSA, per germline. Trimming took 0 bases from V and 0 from J, leaving 9 bases between them. The DNA for the CDR3 is TGTGCCAGCAGCTTAGCGGGGGGCCCCTCTGGAAACACCATATATTTT. Its protein is CASSLAGGPSGNTIYF.

V gene TRBV15 combines with J gene TRBJ2-5; D is perhaps TRBD1 or TRBD2 (5 bases each). The CDR3 length is 15 residues. Trimming took off 0 bases at V and 5 bases at J, with 13 bases between the two ends. The germline V gene has CDR1 LNHNV and CDR2 YYDKDF (reference sequence). The CDR3, as DNA: TGTGCCACCAGCAGAGACCCGGGGCATTCTGAGACCCAGTACTTC. Translated, it gives CATSRDPGHSETQYF.

Comments on this clone: Other DNA sequences in the sample encode the same CDR3. The chain is built from TRBV5-1 and TRBJ2-1, with unresolved D. This CDR3 spans 15 amino acids. In germline, CDR1 is SGHRS, CDR2 YFSETQ. With 4 bases removed from V and 0 bases from J, the gap between germline ends came to 11 bases. The CDR3 nucleotides are TGCGCCAGCAGCACCTCTAGTGGCTCCTACAATGAGCAGTTCTTC. Translating it yields CASSTSSGSYNEQFF.

This clone came up a few times. CDR3 DNA: TGCGCCAGCAGCTTGGGACTAGCGGGAAACTACAATGAGCAGTTCTTC. This codes for CASSLGLAGNYNEQFF. The chain employs TRBV5-1 and TRBJ2-1; 11 bases are shared with TRBD2. In germline, CDR1 is SGHRS, CDR2 YFSETQ. The CDR3 is 16 amino acids. Germline trimming cut 0 bases from V and 3 bases from J; bases unmatched to any gene: 2.

This clone was seen a handful of times. The chain is built from TRBV7-8 and TRBJ2-5; 9 nucleotides align to TRBD1. This CDR3 is 16 amino acids long. Unmatched junction bases numbered 12, after V lost 5 bases and J lost 5 bases. The germline V gene has CDR1 SGHVS and CDR2 FQNEAQ. The CDR3 is CASSRTLRTGDETQYF. The CDR3 nucleotides are TGTGCCAGCAGCCGAACACTGAGGACAGGGGACGAGACCCAGTACTTC.

The gene calls are TRBV18 and TRBJ2-7, with D unclear. Between the trimmed V and J ends, which lost 5 bases and 0 bases, there was a span of 11 bases. The CDR3 totals 14 residues. CDR1 is KGHSH and CDR2 is LQKENI in the germline V gene. The CDR3 coding sequence is TGTGCCAGCTCAGCTTCGAGTGGCTCCTACGAGCAGTACTTC. Translated, it gives CASSASSGSYEQYF.

The CDR3 spells CASSGPRASDYEQYF. Written as DNA, the CDR3 is TGTGCCAGCAGCGGCCCGAGAGCGTCGGACTACGAGCAGTACTTC. The chain links TRBV9 to TRBJ2-7; D remains unclear. The CDR3 is 15 residues long. CDR1 and CDR2 (germline): SGDLS, YYNGEE. V was pared by 3 bases and J by 3 bases, with 16 bases between.

This clone appeared once. DNA for the CDR3: TGCGCCAGCAGGCTACCAGGGGGGAATGAAAAACTGTTTTTT. Its protein product is CASRLPGGNEKLFF. This chain links TRBV4-1 with TRBJ1-4; 7 nucleotides agree with TRBD1. The germline V gene has CDR1 MGHRA and CDR2 YSYEKL. The V segment lost 6 bases and the J segment 5 bases; nucleotides outside the gene matches: 6. The CDR3 is made up of 14 amino acids.

The J gene is TRBJ2-1, the V gene TRBV7-2, with 11 bases fitting TRBD2. The CDR3 is 14 residues long. V lost 5 bases and J lost 7; bases outside the gene matches: 4. Germline V gives CDR1 SGHTA, CDR2 FQGNSA. CDR3 loop: CASSPWTSGNEQFF. CDR3 DNA: TGTGCCAGCAGCCCCTGGACTAGCGGGAATGAGCAGTTCTTC.

The rearrangement uses TRBV28 and TRBJ2-5; D is possibly TRBD2 (5 bases). The end of the DNA is better explained by TRBJ2-7, so the J call may be wrong. The CDR3 spans 15 residues. Germline CDR1 and CDR2: MDHEN and SYDVKM. For the CDR3, the DNA is TGTGCCAGCAGCGGAGGTCTCAGGAACTCCTACGAGCAGTACTTC. It encodes CASSGGLRNSYEQYF.

J is TRBJ1-3 and V is TRBV6-5; 8 bases fit TRBD1. V dropped 6 bases and J dropped 8; count of bases not matched to a gene: 3. The germline gives CDR1 MNHEY, CDR2 SVGAGI. There are 12 residues in the CDR3. The CDR3, as DNA: TGTGCCAGCAGGTCACAGGGGGACACCATATATTTT. It specifies CASRSQGDTIYF.

V and J are TRBV28 and TRBJ2-5, with 9 bases aligning to TRBD2. V shed 9 bases, J shed 4 bases, and the junction held 12 bases outside the gene matches. Germline V CDR1 and CDR2: MDHEN, SYDVKM. The CDR3 totals 15 residues. CDR3 protein: CASTDALAGPETQYF. The CDR3 DNA is TGTGCCAGTACGGACGCACTAGCGGGCCCAGAGACCCAGTACTTC.

The J gene is TRBJ2-1, the V gene TRBV30; the match to TRBD2 covers 10 bases. J was trimmed by 1 base and V by 4 bases; bases with no gene match: 4. This CDR3 region has 15 residues. In germline, CDR1 is GTSNPN, CDR2 SVGIG (reference sequence). CDR3 amino acids: CAWTRTSGSYNEQFF. CDR3 sequence (DNA): TGTGCCTGGACTCGGACTAGCGGATCCTACAATGAGCAGTTCTTC.

The V call is TRBV6-5, the J call TRBJ1-2; TRBD1 aligns across 10 bases. V shed 10 bases, J shed 4 bases, and the junction held 6 bases outside the gene matches. This CDR3 is 13 amino acids long. CDR1 MNHEY and CDR2 SVGAGI come from the germline V gene. The CDR3 loop reads CATSRTGGYGYTF. CDR3 bases: TGTGCCACCTCCCGGACAGGGGGCTATGGCTACACCTTC.